Below are 8 T cell receptor beta chains sequenced from a single sample in a study of blood T cell repertoires in COVID-19. Sequencing used immunoSEQ multiplex PCR; TCRdb keeps in-frame clones, though not all of them. This table holds about 300,000 clones, approximately 84% found once. The sample comprised peripheral blood. Receptors originate from a human donor with COVID-19, enrolled during active disease. The donor label of this sample is uncertain.

The chain links TRBV11-3 to TRBJ1-1; D gene uncertain. The V gene lost 2 bases and the J gene lost 5 bases, with 9 bases spanning the gap. CDR3 length: 13 residues. Per the germline V gene, CDR1 is SGHNT and CDR2 is YENEEA. CDR3 in amino acids: CASSLNYGTEAFF. The DNA for the CDR3 is TGTGCCAGCAGCTTAAACTACGGGACTGAAGCTTTCTTT.

The J gene is TRBJ1-2, the V gene TRBV13; the D is unclear. Deletions cut 3 bases from V and 6 bases from J, with 11 bases between. This CDR3 is 13 amino acids long. Germline values: CDR1 PRHDT, CDR2 FYEKMQ (reference sequence). The chain's CDR3 is CASSFTTKNGYTF. DNA for the CDR3: TGTGCCAGCAGCTTTACGACTAAAAATGGCTACACCTTC.

This clone occurred once. J is TRBJ2-1 and V is TRBV5-5; the match to TRBD2 covers 7 bases. V trimming: 0 bases; J trimming: 7 bases; junction bases outside the gene matches: 4. This CDR3 is built from 14 residues. Germline CDR1 is SGHKS and CDR2 is YYEKEE (reference sequence). The CDR3 region has the DNA TGTGCCAGCAGCTTGGGCGTACTAGCGAATGAGCAGTTCTTC. Translation gives CASSLGVLANEQFF.

This clone has just one count. The CDR3 is CASSQGSGNTIYF. The CDR3 nucleotides read TGTGCCAGCAGCCAGGGCTCTGGAAACACCATATATTTT. The chain is built from TRBV9 and TRBJ1-3; perhaps TRBD1 as D (5 bases). V dropped 4 bases and J dropped 0 bases, with 5 bases sitting between them. Germline V gives CDR1 SGDLS, CDR2 YYNGEE. CDR3 length: 13 amino acids.

In the case of this clone: An end of the junction differs from the germline gene, which may be a read error. The genes are TRBV11-2 and TRBJ2-7; TRBD1 might be the D (6 bases). This CDR3 is built from 11 residues. Germline values: CDR1 SGHAT, CDR2 FQNNGV. This CDR3 is CASSLVTGRHF. The CDR3 coding sequence is TGTGCCAGCAGCTTAGTCACAGGGCGGCACTTC.

This clone is a singleton in its sample. The chain has TRBV28 and TRBJ2-3; 14 bases align to TRBD2. Germline values: CDR1 MDHEN, CDR2 SYDVKM. This CDR3 has 18 residues. J was trimmed by 4 bases and V by 5 bases; bases with no gene match: 11. CDR3 in DNA: TGTGCCAGCAGTACCTCGGGACTAGCGGGAGTCCTCCCAGATACGCAGTATTTT. Protein: CASSTSGLAGVLPDTQYF. Combining the CDR3 with reference TRBV28 and TRBJ2-3 gives the whole variable domain DVKVTQSSRYLVKRTGEKVFLECVQDMDHENMFWYRQDPGLGLRLIYFSYDVKMKEKGDIPEGYSVSREKKERFSLILESASTNQTSMYLCASSTSGLAGVLPDTQYFGPGTRLTVL.

The V gene is TRBV7-9, the J gene TRBJ2-3; 9 bases are a match to TRBD1. Germline assignment: CDR1 SEHNR and CDR2 FQNEAQ (reference sequence). The CDR3 loop spans 15 amino acids. V lost 5 bases, J lost 2 bases, and 5 bases stayed unmatched. CDR3 region: CASSLQGADTDTQYF. The DNA of the CDR3 is TGTGCCAGCAGCCTACAGGGGGCCGACACAGATACGCAGTATTTT.

The chain links TRBV18 to TRBJ1-2; D remains ambiguous. This CDR3 is 12 amino acids long. The germline V and J ends were trimmed by 6 bases and 6 bases, with 11 bases remaining between them. Germline CDR1 is KGHSH and CDR2 is LQKENI. CDR3 residues: CASSPGGDGYTF. Here the CDR3 DNA reads TGTGCCAGCTCCCCGGGCGGGGATGGCTACACCTTC.